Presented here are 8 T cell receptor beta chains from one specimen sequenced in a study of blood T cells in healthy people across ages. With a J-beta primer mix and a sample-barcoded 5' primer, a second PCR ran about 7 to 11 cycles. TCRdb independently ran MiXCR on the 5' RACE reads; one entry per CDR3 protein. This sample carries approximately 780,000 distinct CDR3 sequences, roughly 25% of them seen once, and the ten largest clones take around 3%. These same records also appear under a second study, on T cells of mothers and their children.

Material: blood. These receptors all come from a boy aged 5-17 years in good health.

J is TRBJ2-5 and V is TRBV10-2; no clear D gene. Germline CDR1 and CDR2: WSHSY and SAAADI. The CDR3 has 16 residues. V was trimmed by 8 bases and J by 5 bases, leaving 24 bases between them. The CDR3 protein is CASSSSLRTLRETQYF. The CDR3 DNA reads TGCGCCAGCTCTTCTTCTCTCAGGACCCTGCGGGAGACCCAGTACTTC.

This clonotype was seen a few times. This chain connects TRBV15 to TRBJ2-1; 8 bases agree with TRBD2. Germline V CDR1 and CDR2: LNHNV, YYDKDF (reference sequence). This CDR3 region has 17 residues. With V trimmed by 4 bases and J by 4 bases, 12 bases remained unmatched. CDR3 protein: CATSTRWGRGVYNEQFF. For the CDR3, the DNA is TGTGCCACCAGCACTAGATGGGGGCGGGGGGTTTACAATGAGCAGTTCTTC.

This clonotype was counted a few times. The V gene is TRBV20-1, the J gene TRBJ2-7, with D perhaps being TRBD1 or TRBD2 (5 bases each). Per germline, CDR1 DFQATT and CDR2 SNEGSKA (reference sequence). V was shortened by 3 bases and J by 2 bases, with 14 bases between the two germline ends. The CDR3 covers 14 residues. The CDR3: CSASRGAETYEQYF. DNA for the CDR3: TGCAGTGCTAGTCGGGGCGCAGAGACCTACGAGCAGTACTTC.

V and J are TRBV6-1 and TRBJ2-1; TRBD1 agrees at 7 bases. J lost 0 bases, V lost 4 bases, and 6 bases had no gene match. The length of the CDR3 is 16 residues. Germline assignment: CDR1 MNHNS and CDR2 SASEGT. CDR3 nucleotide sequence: TGTGCCAGCAGTGGCAGGACAGGTAGCTCCTACAATGAGCAGTTCTTC. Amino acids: CASSGRTGSSYNEQFF.

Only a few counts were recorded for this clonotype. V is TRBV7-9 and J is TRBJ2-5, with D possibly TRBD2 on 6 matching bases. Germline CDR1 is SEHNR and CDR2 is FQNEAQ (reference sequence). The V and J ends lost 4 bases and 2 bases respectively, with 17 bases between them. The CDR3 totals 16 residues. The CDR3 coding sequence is TGTGCCAGCAGCTATTTAGCGGAGGTCGCTCAAGAGACCCAGTACTTC. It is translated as CASSYLAEVAQETQYF.

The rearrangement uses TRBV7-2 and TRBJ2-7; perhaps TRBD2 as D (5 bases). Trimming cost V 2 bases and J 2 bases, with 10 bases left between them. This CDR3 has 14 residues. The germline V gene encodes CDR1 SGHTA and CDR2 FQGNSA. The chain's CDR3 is CASSLKSGPYEQYF. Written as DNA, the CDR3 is TGTGCCAGCAGCTTAAAAAGCGGACCCTACGAGCAGTACTTC.

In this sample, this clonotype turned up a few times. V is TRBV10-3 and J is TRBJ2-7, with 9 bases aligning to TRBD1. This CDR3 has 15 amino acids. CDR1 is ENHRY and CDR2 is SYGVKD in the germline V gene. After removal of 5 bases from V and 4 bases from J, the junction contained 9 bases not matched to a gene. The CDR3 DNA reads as TGTGCCATCAGTCCCGGGACAGGGTTCGGATACGAGCAGTACTTC. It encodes CAISPGTGFGYEQYF.

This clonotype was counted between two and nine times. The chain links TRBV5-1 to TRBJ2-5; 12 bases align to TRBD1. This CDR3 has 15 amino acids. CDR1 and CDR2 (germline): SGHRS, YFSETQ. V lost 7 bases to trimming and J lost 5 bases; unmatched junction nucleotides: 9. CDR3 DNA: TGCGCCAGCGGAACGGGACAGGGGGCCTCTGAGACCCAGTACTTC. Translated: CASGTGQGASETQYF.